This TCR beta chain was profiled in a study of breast tumors, draining lymph nodes, adjacent tissues. The study, taken as a whole, reports: Tumors had less TCR diversity than lymph nodes, more than nontumor tissue. Compared with basal-like, luminal-like tumors shared significantly more repertoire with nontumor tissue. The lymph node origin of tumor T cells was framed as consistent with a hypothesis, not demonstrated. Most tumor T cells seemingly derive from lymph node, then expand in tumor.

With respect to this clonotype: Antigen unknown. With a much larger clone just one base away, this may be a read error. This is likely a read error, given that the CDR3 carries no conserved phenylalanine or tryptophan at its end.

TCRdb re-analysed the multiplex PCR reads in MiXCR, keeping a single row per CDR3 protein. The sample carries around 170,000 distinct CDR3 sequences, 33% recorded once. Axillary draining lymph nodes of breast cancer patients supplied the node samples. Trimming removed 6 bases at V and 4 bases at J, with 21 bases between. This CDR3 is built from 16 residues. The germline gives CDR1 LNHDA, CDR2 SQIVND (reference sequence). The chain joins TRBV19 to TRBJ2-5; unclear D gene. The sample comprised axillary lymph node tissue. The sequence came from a female donor with breast cancer. Some clones in this sample may be carry-over from other donors' samples. This CDR3 is CASSPSASLWGETQYS. For the CDR3, the DNA is TGTGCCAGTAGCCCGTCGGCGTCTCTTTGGGGAGAGACCCAGTACTCC.